Listed here are 27 T cell receptor beta chains from one sample, sequenced in a study of T cells in Graves' hyperthyroidism and ophthalmopathy. Researchers took RNA transcripts and amplified the TCR beta CDR3 regions from them. TCR CDR3 underwent first-round RT-PCR with the HTBI primer set. MiXCR, run by TCRdb on the multiplex PCR reads, gives a single entry per CDR3 protein. The sample lists 700,000 or so distinct CDR3 sequences; roughly 17% were seen once. Material: blood. The origin of the receptors is a man younger than 35 with Graves' hyperthyroidism.

The genes are TRBV27 and TRBJ1-5, with D unresolved. This CDR3 has 14 residues. Trimming shortened V by 2 bases and J by 3 bases, and 8 bases separated the two germline ends. CDR1 MNHEY and CDR2 SMNVEV come from the germline V gene (reference sequence). The CDR3 reads CASSLRRTNQPQHF. The CDR3 DNA follows: TGTGCCAGCAGTTTACGCCGGACCAATCAGCCCCAGCATTTT.

This clonotype appeared a few times. The chain links TRBV11-2 to TRBJ2-2; 10 bases agree with TRBD1. Unmatched junction bases numbered 6, after V lost 1 base and J lost 4 bases. The CDR3 has 17 amino acids. Germline CDR1 reads SGHAT; CDR2 reads FQNNGV. CDR3 sequence: CASSLAPDRGSTGELFF. The CDR3 DNA is TGTGCCAGCAGCTTAGCCCCGGACAGGGGGAGCACCGGGGAGCTGTTTTTT. Drawing the rest from reference TRBV11-2 and TRBJ2-2, the complete variable domain is EAGVAQSPRYKIIEKRQSVAFWCNPISGHATLYWYQQILGQGPKLLIQFQNNGVVDDSQLPKDRFSAERLKGVDSTLKIQPAKLEDSAVYLCASSLAPDRGSTGELFFGEGSRLTVL.

This clonotype was counted many times. The chain employs TRBV28 and TRBJ2-2, with TRBD2 matching over 7 bases. CDR1 MDHEN and CDR2 SYDVKM come from the germline V gene. V was clipped by 3 bases and J by 6 bases; unmatched bases: 4. There are 14 residues in the CDR3. DNA of the CDR3: TGTGCCAGCAGTTTGAGCGGGACCGCCGGGGAGCTGTTTTTT. It encodes CASSLSGTAGELFF.

V usage is TRBV6-2 or TRBV6-3 and J usage is TRBJ1-1; D is perhaps TRBD1 (5 bases). Germline V CDR1 and CDR2: MNHEY, SVGEGT. The V and J ends lost 6 bases and 6 bases respectively, with 20 bases between them. The CDR3 is 15 amino acids. Here the CDR3 reads CASRTIRDPGAEAFF. The CDR3 DNA sequence: TGTGCCAGCAGAACAATCCGGGACCCGGGGGCTGAAGCTTTCTTT.

There are many counts of this clonotype. The V gene is TRBV2, the J gene TRBJ2-7; D unresolved. The germline CDR1 and CDR2 sequences are SNHLY and FYNNEI. CDR3 length: 11 residues. V gave up 3 bases and J gave up 5 bases, with 5 bases separating them. The CDR3 here is CASSDSDEQYF. The CDR3 DNA reads as TGTGCCAGCAGTGACTCGGACGAGCAGTACTTC.

Many counts were recorded for this clonotype. The rearrangement uses TRBV7-2 and TRBJ2-1; D gene unclear. Trimming pared 1 base from V and 8 bases from J, leaving 9 bases between. Germline CDR1 SGHTA, CDR2 FQGNSA. The CDR3 covers 13 residues. CDR3 sequence (DNA): TGTGCCAGCAGCTTAGGAGGCCCCTATGAGCAGTTCTTC. Residues: CASSLGGPYEQFF.

The chain is built from TRBV5-1 and TRBJ1-4; 9 nucleotides match TRBD1. Germline V lookup: CDR1 SGHRS, CDR2 YFSETQ. The V and J ends lost 2 bases and 6 bases, in that order; junction bases with no gene match: 5. CDR3 size: 15 residues. CDR3 nucleotide sequence: TGCGCCAGCAGCTTACAGGGACAGGGCGATGAAAAACTGTTTTTT. It codes for CASSLQGQGDEKLFF.

This clonotype was observed at least ten times. The V call is TRBV28, the J call TRBJ2-3; tentatively, D is TRBD1 (6 bases). The germline V and J ends were trimmed by 8 bases and 4 bases, with 28 bases remaining between them. The CDR3 extends over 18 amino acids. CDR1 and CDR2 (germline): MDHEN, SYDVKM. The chain's CDR3 is CASSGTGHPDYSADTQYF. The CDR3 DNA reads as TGTGCCAGCTCTGGTACGGGACACCCTGACTACTCGGCAGATACGCAGTATTTT.

In its sample, this clonotype was seen many times. The chain employs TRBV29-1 and TRBJ2-3; 8 bases line up with TRBD1. Germline-derived CDR1 and CDR2 are SQVTM and ANQGSEA. The CDR3 consists of 15 residues. The ends lost 1 base at V and 0 bases at J; junction bases unmatched: 3. The CDR3 DNA follows: TGCAGCGTTGAAGGGGACAGGACTAGCACAGATACGCAGTATTTT. Translation gives CSVEGDRTSTDTQYF.

This clonotype was seen at least ten times. V is TRBV28 and J is TRBJ2-5; 11 nucleotides agree with TRBD1. The CDR3 runs to 16 residues. The V gene end was trimmed by 4 bases and the J gene end by 4 bases; junction bases not matched to a gene: 8. Germline V gene sequence: CDR1 MDHEN, CDR2 SYDVKM. The CDR3 DNA reads TGTGCCAGCAGTTACCTACCGGGACAGGGGGGAGAGACCCAGTACTTC. Its protein is CASSYLPGQGGETQYF.

This clonotype showed up many times. This rearrangement joins TRBV6-1 to TRBJ1-5; the match to TRBD1 covers 10 bases. The CDR3 consists of 15 residues. The V gene's germline CDR1 is MNHNS and CDR2 SASEGT. Trimming cost V 7 bases and J 4 bases; bases outside gene matches: 7. Written as DNA, the CDR3 is TGTGCCAGCATCCTGGCGGGACAGGGGAATCAGCCCCAGCATTTT. This translates into CASILAGQGNQPQHF.

This clonotype was seen more than once but under ten times. The chain uses TRBV6-1 and TRBJ1-2; D is perhaps TRBD1 (6 bases). CDR1 and CDR2 (germline): MNHNS, SASEGT. This CDR3 is built from 13 residues. The V gene lost 8 bases and the J gene lost 8 bases, with 18 bases spanning the gap. CDR3: CASGERAGEGYTF. DNA of the CDR3: TGTGCCAGCGGCGAAAGGGCAGGGGAGGGCTACACCTTC.

V is TRBV14 and J is TRBJ2-1; D is unresolved. V lost 3 bases to trimming and J lost 8 bases, with 20 bases between them. The CDR3 is 16 amino acids. Germline V gene sequence: CDR1 SGHDN, CDR2 FVKESK. The DNA of the CDR3 is TGTGCCAGCAGCCACTCACAAGTAATGGGCGAAGATGAGCAGTTCTTC. The encoded protein is CASSHSQVMGEDEQFF.

V usage is TRBV4-1 and J usage is TRBJ2-1; unclear D gene. The CDR3 covers 13 residues. Trimming took 2 bases from V and 7 from J, leaving 9 bases between them. Germline CDR1 is MGHRA and CDR2 is YSYEKL. CDR3 sequence reads: CASSQYRENEQFF. CDR3 nucleotide sequence: TGCGCCAGCAGCCAATATAGGGAAAATGAGCAGTTCTTC.

This clonotype was seen at least ten times. V usage is TRBV2 and J usage is TRBJ2-2; possible D gene TRBD1, 5 bases. CDR1 is SNHLY, CDR2 FYNNEI, per germline. The CDR3 spans 13 residues. Deletions cut 11 bases from V and 3 bases from J, with 13 bases between. This chain's CDR3 is CAGQVEYTGELFF. DNA of the CDR3: TGTGCCGGACAAGTAGAGTACACCGGGGAGCTGTTTTTT.

Here the CDR3 reads CASSTFTSGRADEQFF. CDR3 in DNA: TGTGCCAGTAGTACGTTCACTAGCGGGAGGGCGGATGAGCAGTTCTTC. The chain links TRBV19 to TRBJ2-1, with 13 bases aligning to TRBD2. CDR1 is LNHDA, CDR2 SQIVND, per germline (reference sequence). V shed 4 bases, J shed 8 bases, and the junction held 8 bases outside the gene matches. The CDR3 is 16 residues long.

CDR3 loop: CASSVTRQGYNEQFF. CDR3 in DNA: TGTGCCAGCAGCGTAACCCGTCAGGGTTACAATGAGCAGTTCTTC. The V and J genes are TRBV3-1 and TRBJ2-1, with a tentative D call TRBD1 (5 bases). Trimming removed 5 bases from V and 4 bases from J, with 15 bases in between. The CDR3 contains 15 residues. In germline, CDR1 is LGHDT, CDR2 YNNKEL (reference sequence).

The chain recombines TRBV29-1 with TRBJ2-5, with 7 bases fitting TRBD2. The CDR3 extends over 13 amino acids. Germline values: CDR1 SQVTM, CDR2 ANQGSEA. V dropped 5 bases and J dropped 5; count of bases not matched to a gene: 8. CDR3 loop: CSVFGGFLETQYF. CDR3 in DNA: TGCAGCGTTTTCGGGGGGTTTTTGGAGACCCAGTACTTC.

This clonotype was seen many times. The chain joins TRBV6-2 or TRBV6-3 to TRBJ2-2; 7 bases match TRBD1. CDR3 length: 14 amino acids. The V and J ends lost 8 bases and 2 bases, in that order; junction bases with no gene match: 5. Looked up from germline, CDR1 is MNHEY and CDR2 is SVGEGT. The DNA of the CDR3 is TGTGCCAGCTGCGACAGGGTTAACACCGGGGAGCTGTTTTTT. It is translated as CASCDRVNTGELFF.

The chain employs TRBV5-1 and TRBJ2-7; 11 bases map to TRBD2. Germline CDR1 SGHRS, CDR2 YFSETQ. This CDR3 has 16 residues. Germline trimming cut 4 bases from V and 2 bases from J; bases unmatched to any gene: 8. The CDR3 loop is CASSPRTSGLTYEQYF. DNA for the CDR3: TGCGCCAGCAGCCCACGGACTAGCGGGCTAACCTACGAGCAGTACTTC. The full variable domain, rest sourced from reference TRBV5-1 and TRBJ2-7, is KAGVTQTPRYLIKTRGQQVTLSCSPISGHRSVSWYQQTPGQGLQFLFEYFSETQRNKGNFPGRFSGRQFSNSRSEMNVSTLELGDSALYLCASSPRTSGLTYEQYFGPGTRLTVT.

This clonotype was observed a handful of times. The V gene is TRBV6-1, the J gene TRBJ1-5; D unresolved. The CDR3 length is 16 residues. The ends were cut back, 6 bases at V and 3 bases at J, with 18 bases in the middle. Germline V CDR1 and CDR2: MNHNS, SASEGT. The CDR3 DNA is TGTGCCAGCAGGACGCCGGGTTTCTTTTTCAATCAGCCCCAGCATTTT. Translation: CASRTPGFFFNQPQHF.

This clonotype was detected a few times. V usage is TRBV3-1 and J usage is TRBJ2-3; TRBD2 matches 15 bases. The length of the CDR3 is 17 residues. V dropped 1 base and J dropped 5; count of bases not matched to a gene: 4. Germline CDR1 is LGHDT and CDR2 is YNNKEL (reference sequence). The DNA of the CDR3 is TGTGCCAGCAGCCAAGGGACTAGCGGGAGGGTGGAAGATACGCAGTATTTT. Translation: CASSQGTSGRVEDTQYF.

In its sample, this clonotype was seen a few times. The chain combines TRBV28 with TRBJ1-1; TRBD1 matches 8 bases. This CDR3 region has 16 residues. V lost 4 bases to trimming and J lost 3 bases; unmatched junction nucleotides: 10. Looked up from germline, CDR1 is MDHEN and CDR2 is SYDVKM. The CDR3 nucleotides read TGTGCCAGCAGTTCCCCCGGACAGGGTGTGTACACTGAAGCTTTCTTT. The encoded protein is CASSSPGQGVYTEAFF. Full variable domain (missing parts from reference TRBV28 and TRBJ1-1): DVKVTQSSRYLVKRTGEKVFLECVQDMDHENMFWYRQDPGLGLRLIYFSYDVKMKEKGDIPEGYSVSREKKERFSLILESASTNQTSMYLCASSSPGQGVYTEAFFGQGTRLTVV.

In its sample, this clonotype was seen many times. The V and J genes are TRBV12-3 or TRBV12-4 and TRBJ2-1; 7 bases agree with TRBD2. Germline trimming cut 4 bases from V and 1 base from J; bases unmatched to any gene: 1. The CDR3 has 14 residues. The CDR3 DNA follows: TGTGCCAGCAGTTGGGGGGGGTCCTACAATGAGCAGTTCTTC. Translation: CASSWGGSYNEQFF.

The table lists this clonotype with many counts. The rearrangement uses TRBV10-3 and TRBJ2-3; 15 bases line up with TRBD2. CDR3 length: 18 amino acids. CDR1 and CDR2 (germline): ENHRY, SYGVKD. V was pared by 4 bases and J by 2 bases, with 7 bases of the junction left unmatched. CDR3 DNA: TGTGCCATCAGTGGCCGGACTAGCGGGAGGGCCTCCACAGATACGCAGTATTTT. Its translation: CAISGRTSGRASTDTQYF.

This rearrangement joins TRBV2 to TRBJ1-6; TRBD1 is a possible D gene (6 bases). CDR1 SNHLY and CDR2 FYNNEI come from the germline V gene. The V gene lost 2 bases and the J gene lost 7 bases, with 6 bases spanning the gap. This CDR3 comprises 13 residues. The CDR3 DNA is TGTGCCAGCAGTGAACAGGGGAATTCACCCCTCCACTTT. Its protein is CASSEQGNSPLHF.

CDR3 region: CSVWDPFSGNTIYF. In nucleotides, the CDR3 is TGCAGCGTCTGGGACCCTTTCTCTGGAAACACCATATATTTT. The V and J genes are TRBV29-1 and TRBJ1-3, with a tentative D call TRBD1 (5 bases). The V end was cut by 6 bases, the J end by 0 bases, with 12 bases between. The CDR3 consists of 14 residues. Germline V gene lookup returns CDR1 SQVTM and CDR2 ANQGSEA. Drawing the rest from reference TRBV29-1 and TRBJ1-3, the complete variable domain is SAVISQKPSRDICQRGTSLTIQCQVDSQVTMMFWYRQQPGQSLTLIATANQGSEATYESGFVIDKFPISRPNLTFSTLTVSNMSPEDSSIYLCSVWDPFSGNTIYFGEGSWLTVV.